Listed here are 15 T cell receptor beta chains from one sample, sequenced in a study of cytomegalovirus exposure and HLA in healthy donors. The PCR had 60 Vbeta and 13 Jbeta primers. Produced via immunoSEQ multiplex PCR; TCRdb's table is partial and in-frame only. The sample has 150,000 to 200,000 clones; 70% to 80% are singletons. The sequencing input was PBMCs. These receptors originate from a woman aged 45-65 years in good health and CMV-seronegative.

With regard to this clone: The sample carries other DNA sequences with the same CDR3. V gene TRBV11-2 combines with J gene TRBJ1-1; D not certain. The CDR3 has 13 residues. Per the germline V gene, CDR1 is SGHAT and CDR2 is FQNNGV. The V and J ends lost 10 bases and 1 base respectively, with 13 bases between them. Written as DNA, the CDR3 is TGTGCCATCGTGAGTCCCGGGAACACTGAAGCTTTCTTT. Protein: CAIVSPGNTEAFF.

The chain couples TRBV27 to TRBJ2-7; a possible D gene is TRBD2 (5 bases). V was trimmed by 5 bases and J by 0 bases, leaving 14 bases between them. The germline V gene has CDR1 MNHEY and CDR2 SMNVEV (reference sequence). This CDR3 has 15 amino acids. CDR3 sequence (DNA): TGTGCCAGCAGTAGGGCTAGCCTGGGCTCCTACGAGCAGTACTTC. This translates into CASSRASLGSYEQYF.

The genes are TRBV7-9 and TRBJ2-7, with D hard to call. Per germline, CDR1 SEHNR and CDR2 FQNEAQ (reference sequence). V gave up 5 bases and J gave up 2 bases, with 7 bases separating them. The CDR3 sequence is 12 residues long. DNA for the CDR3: TGTGCCAGCAGCACCTACCCCTACGAGCAGTACTTC. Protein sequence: CASSTYPYEQYF.

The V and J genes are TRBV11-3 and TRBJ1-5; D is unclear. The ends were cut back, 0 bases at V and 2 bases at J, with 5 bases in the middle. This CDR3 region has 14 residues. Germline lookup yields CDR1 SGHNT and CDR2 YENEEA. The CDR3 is CASSLDIGNQPQHF. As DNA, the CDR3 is TGTGCCAGCAGCTTAGATATCGGCAATCAGCCCCAGCATTTT.

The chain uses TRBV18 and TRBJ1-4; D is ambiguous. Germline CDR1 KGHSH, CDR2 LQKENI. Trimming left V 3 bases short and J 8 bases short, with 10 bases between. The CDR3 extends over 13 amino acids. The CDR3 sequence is CASSPLSGEKLFF. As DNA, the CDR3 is TGTGCCAGCTCACCCCTCTCTGGCGAAAAACTGTTTTTT.

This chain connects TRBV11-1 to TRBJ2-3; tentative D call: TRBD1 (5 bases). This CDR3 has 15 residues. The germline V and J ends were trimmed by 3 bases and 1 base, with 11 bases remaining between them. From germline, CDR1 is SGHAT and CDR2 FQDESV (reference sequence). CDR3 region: CASSFSGPRTDTQYF. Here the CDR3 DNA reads TGTGCCAGCAGCTTTTCAGGGCCCCGCACAGATACGCAGTATTTT. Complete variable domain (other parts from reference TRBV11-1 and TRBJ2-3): EAEVAQSPRYKITEKSQAVAFWCDPISGHATLYWYRQILGQGPELLVQFQDESVVDDSQLPKDRFSAERLKGVDSTLKIQPAELGDSAMYLCASSFSGPRTDTQYFGPGTRLTVL.

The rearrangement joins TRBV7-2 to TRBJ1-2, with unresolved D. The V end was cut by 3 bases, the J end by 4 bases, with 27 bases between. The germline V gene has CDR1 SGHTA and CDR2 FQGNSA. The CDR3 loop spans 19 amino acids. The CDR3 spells CASSFLEAVRGTPLYGYTF. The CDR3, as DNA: TGTGCCAGCAGCTTCTTAGAAGCAGTTCGGGGAACCCCGCTCTATGGCTACACCTTC.

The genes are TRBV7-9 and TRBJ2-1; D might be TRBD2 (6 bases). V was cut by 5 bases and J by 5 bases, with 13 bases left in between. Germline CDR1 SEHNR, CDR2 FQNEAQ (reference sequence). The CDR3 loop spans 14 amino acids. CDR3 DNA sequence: TGTGCCAGCAGCCAGGGACTCTTACACAATGAGCAGTTCTTC. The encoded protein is CASSQGLLHNEQFF.

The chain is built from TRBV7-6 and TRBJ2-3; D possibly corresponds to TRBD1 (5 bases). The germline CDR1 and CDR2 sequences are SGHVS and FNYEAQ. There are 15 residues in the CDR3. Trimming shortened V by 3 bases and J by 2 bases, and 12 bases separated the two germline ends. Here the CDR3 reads CASSFSRASTDTQYF. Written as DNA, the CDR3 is TGTGCCAGCAGCTTCTCCAGGGCCTCCACAGATACGCAGTATTTT.

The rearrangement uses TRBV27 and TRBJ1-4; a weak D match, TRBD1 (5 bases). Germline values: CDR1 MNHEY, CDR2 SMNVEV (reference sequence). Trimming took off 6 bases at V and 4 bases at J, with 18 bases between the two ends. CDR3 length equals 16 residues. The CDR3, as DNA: TGTGCCAGCAGAAGGCAGGGCCTTAGCCTTAATGAAAAACTGTTTTTT. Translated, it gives CASRRQGLSLNEKLFF.

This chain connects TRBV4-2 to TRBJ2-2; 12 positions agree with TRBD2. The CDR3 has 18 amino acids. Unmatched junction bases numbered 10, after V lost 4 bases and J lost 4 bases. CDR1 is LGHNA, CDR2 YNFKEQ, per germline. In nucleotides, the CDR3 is TGTGCCAGCAGCCCGAGACTACCGGGACTAGCGGGCACCGGGGAGCTGTTTTTT. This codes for CASSPRLPGLAGTGELFF.

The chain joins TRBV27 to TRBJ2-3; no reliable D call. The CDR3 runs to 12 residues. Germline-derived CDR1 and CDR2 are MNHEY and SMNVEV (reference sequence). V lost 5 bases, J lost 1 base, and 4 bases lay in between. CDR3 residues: CASSPRTDTQYF. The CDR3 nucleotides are TGTGCCAGCAGTCCTCGCACAGATACGCAGTATTTT.

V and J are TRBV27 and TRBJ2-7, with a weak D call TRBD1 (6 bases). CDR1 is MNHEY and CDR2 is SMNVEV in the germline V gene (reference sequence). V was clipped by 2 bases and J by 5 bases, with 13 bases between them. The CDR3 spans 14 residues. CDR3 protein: CASSLSVNRDEQYF. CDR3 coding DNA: TGTGCCAGCAGTTTAAGCGTCAACAGGGACGAGCAGTACTTC.

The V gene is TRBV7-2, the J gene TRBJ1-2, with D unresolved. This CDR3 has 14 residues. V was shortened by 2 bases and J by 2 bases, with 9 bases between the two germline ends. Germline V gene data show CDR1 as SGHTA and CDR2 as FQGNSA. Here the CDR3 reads CASSLPRLNYGYTF. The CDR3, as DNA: TGTGCCAGCAGCTTACCCCGGTTAAACTATGGCTACACCTTC.

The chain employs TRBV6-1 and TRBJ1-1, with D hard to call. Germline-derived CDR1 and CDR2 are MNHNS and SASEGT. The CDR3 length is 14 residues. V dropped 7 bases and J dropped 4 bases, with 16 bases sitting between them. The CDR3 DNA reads TGTGCCAGCATTCCGGGTGGACTGCCCACTGAAGCTTTCTTT. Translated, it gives CASIPGGLPTEAFF.